One and the same sample provided the 2 T cell receptor beta chains below, sequenced in a study of T cell clonality in common variable immunodeficiency. Profiled with immunoSEQ multiplex PCR; TCRdb holds only in-frame clones, not every one. The repertoire consists of approximately 40,000 clones, none detected only once. Sequencing was performed on peripheral blood mononuclear cells. These receptors all stem from a person between 18 and 75 years old in good health.

This clone was observed many times. The CDR3 end is not reached by the read, which stops 3 residues before it; the germline J gene fills it in. This rearrangement joins TRBV19 to TRBJ2-7; 10 positions match TRBD1. Losses at the gene ends were 3 bases for V and 0 bases for J; bases not matched to a gene: 11. Germline V gene sequence: CDR1 LNHDA, CDR2 SQIVND (reference sequence). CDR3 length: 18 residues. CDR3: CASSMEGTGVSSSYEQYF. Partial CDR3 DNA: TGTGCCAGTAGTATGGAAGGGACAGGGGTGTCGAGCTCCTACGAG.

This clone was detected ten times or more. Read coverage stops 3 residues before the CDR3 terminus; the germline J gene supplies the remainder. The chain carries TRBV20-1 and TRBJ2-1, with a possible D match to TRBD2 (6 bases). CDR3 size: 16 residues. Germline CDR1 and CDR2: DFQATT and SNEGSKA (reference sequence). The V and J ends lost 3 bases and 9 bases respectively, with 24 bases between them. CDR3 amino acids: CSASGGSRGTASEQFF. The covered CDR3 bases are TGCAGTGCTAGTGGGGGTTCGCGGGGCACGGCTTCTGAG.